These 28 T cell receptor beta chains were all obtained from the same sample, sequenced in a study of identical twins. TCRdb reprocessed the 5' RACE reads via MiXCR and lists one record per CDR3 protein. The sample lists about 720,000 distinct CDR3 sequences; less than 10% were seen once. The data were also submitted as part of a second study, on yellow fever vaccine responses in identical twins.

Sequenced sample: PBMCs. The receptors stem from a young woman in good health.

The gene calls are TRBV27 and TRBJ2-2; 7 nucleotides agree with TRBD2. This CDR3 comprises 17 residues. Trimming removed 2 bases from V and 2 bases from J; junction bases left unmatched: 8. Germline V CDR1 and CDR2: MNHEY, SMNVEV (reference sequence). DNA for the CDR3: TGTGCCAGCAGTTTAGTCCGACTAGCAGATAACACCGGGGAGCTGTTTTTT. It yields the protein CASSLVRLADNTGELFF.

This clonotype came up a few times. The V call is TRBV19, the J call TRBJ2-7; D is ambiguous. CDR1 and CDR2 from the germline V gene are LNHDA and SQIVND (reference sequence). V gave up 6 bases and J gave up 2 bases, with 8 bases separating them. The CDR3 is 12 amino acids. CDR3 region: CASSVPTYEQYF. CDR3 nucleotide sequence: TGTGCCAGTAGCGTACCAACCTACGAGCAGTACTTC.

Only a few counts were recorded for this clonotype. V gene TRBV12-3 or TRBV12-4 combines with J gene TRBJ1-1; no clear D. The CDR3 runs 13 residues. V shed 7 bases and J shed 0 bases, with 9 bases lying between them. CDR3 nucleotides: TGTGCCAGCATCCGGCAGATGAACACTGAAGCTTTCTTT. As protein: CASIRQMNTEAFF.

This clonotype was seen just once. This could be a read error, since a much larger clone is one nucleotide away. The V and J genes are TRBV6-5 and TRBJ2-6; weak D call: TRBD1 (5 bases). Germline V gene data show CDR1 as MNHEY and CDR2 as SVGAGI. This CDR3 spans 14 amino acids. CDR3 loop: CASSYGSGAIVLTF. CDR3 nucleotides: TGTGCCAGCAGTTACGGCTCTGGGGCCATCGTCCTGACTTTC.

This clonotype was seen many times. This rearrangement joins TRBV24-1 to TRBJ2-1, with D hard to call. The CDR3 length is 15 residues. The germline V and J ends were trimmed by 2 bases and 7 bases, with 14 bases remaining between them. Germline V lookup: CDR1 KGHDR, CDR2 SFDVKD. The CDR3 loop reads CATSDSRLSKNEQFF. The CDR3 DNA reads TGTGCCACCAGTGATTCGCGGCTGTCGAAGAATGAGCAGTTCTTC.

This clonotype has more than one count but fewer than ten. V is TRBV7-3 and J is TRBJ2-1; D possibly matches TRBD1 or TRBD2 (6 bases each). CDR3 length: 16 residues. Germline V gene sequence: CDR1 SGHTA, CDR2 FQGTGA. The V end lost 1 base, the J end lost 7 bases, and 17 bases lay between the germline ends. The CDR3 protein is CASSLRGGGPENEQFF. The DNA of the CDR3 is TGTGCCAGCAGCTTAAGAGGTGGGGGGCCCGAAAATGAGCAGTTCTTC. The full variable domain, its missing parts supplied by reference TRBV7-3 and TRBJ2-1, is GAGVSQTPSNKVTEKGKYVELRCDPISGHTALYWYRQSLGQGPEFLIYFQGTGAADDSGLPNDRFFAVRPEGSVSTLKIQRTERGDSAVYLCASSLRGGGPENEQFFGPGTRLTVL.

This clonotype was seen a few times. J is TRBJ2-1 and V is TRBV20-1, with 8 positions matching TRBD2. The germline CDR1 and CDR2 sequences are DFQATT and SNEGSKA (reference sequence). The CDR3 totals 17 residues. Unmatched junction bases numbered 9, after V lost 2 bases and J lost 0 bases. The CDR3 sequence is CSARSGTRLSSYNEQFF. The DNA for the CDR3 is TGCAGTGCTAGATCCGGGACTAGGCTGAGCTCCTACAATGAGCAGTTCTTC.

This clonotype came up a few times. The chain links TRBV2 to TRBJ2-7, with 10 positions matching TRBD2. This CDR3 region has 15 residues. Germline V gives CDR1 SNHLY, CDR2 FYNNEI. V shed 0 bases and J 6 bases; nucleotides not matched to a gene: 5. The CDR3 sequence: CASSEASSGSGEQYF. The CDR3 region has the DNA TGTGCCAGCAGTGAAGCGTCTAGCGGGAGTGGCGAGCAGTACTTC.

Only a few counts were recorded for this clonotype. J is TRBJ2-1 and V is TRBV19; the match to TRBD2 covers 7 bases. In germline, CDR1 is LNHDA, CDR2 SQIVND (reference sequence). J lost 5 bases, V lost 1 base, and 8 bases had no gene match. CDR3 length: 16 residues. The CDR3 is CASSIGWRETNNEQFF. CDR3 sequence (DNA): TGTGCCAGTAGTATAGGTTGGCGGGAGACCAACAATGAGCAGTTCTTC.

In this sample, this clonotype turned up a few times. The chain carries TRBV3-1 and TRBJ1-2, with no clear D. Trimming removed 0 bases from V and 7 bases from J, with 15 bases in between. Germline-derived CDR1 and CDR2 are LGHDT and YNNKEL (reference sequence). The CDR3 totals 15 residues. CDR3 coding DNA: TGTGCCAGCAGCCAAGACCTACCCCCAGCTTTTGGCTACACCTTC. It is translated as CASSQDLPPAFGYTF. The entire variable domain, with the rest obtained from reference TRBV3-1 and TRBJ1-2, is as follows: DTAVSQTPKYLVTQMGNDKSIKCEQNLGHDTMYWYKQDSKKFLKIMFSYNNKELIINETVPNRFSPKSPDKAHLNLHINSLELGDSAVYFCASSQDLPPAFGYTFGSGTRLTVV.

The chain combines TRBV20-1 with TRBJ2-5; TRBD2 is a possible D gene (6 bases). The CDR3 loop spans 14 amino acids. V lost 3 bases to trimming and J lost 4 bases, with 15 bases between them. Germline V CDR1 and CDR2: DFQATT, SNEGSKA (reference sequence). The CDR3 spells CSASPGGPVETQYF. The CDR3 DNA reads as TGCAGTGCTAGTCCCGGAGGGCCTGTAGAGACCCAGTACTTC.

This clonotype turned up a few times. The chain has TRBV12-3 or TRBV12-4 and TRBJ2-1; D call uncertain. Trimming cost V 3 bases and J 12 bases, with 9 bases left between them. The CDR3 is 11 amino acids. The CDR3 is CASSLVGVQFF. In DNA form, the CDR3 reads TGTGCCAGCAGTTTGGTAGGCGTGCAGTTCTTC.

This clonotype has a handful of counts. The rearrangement uses TRBV6-2 or TRBV6-3 and TRBJ2-6, with 7 bases that match TRBD1. CDR3 length: 19 amino acids. V gave up 2 bases and J gave up 2 bases; unmatched junction bases: 12. The V gene's germline CDR1 is MNHEY and CDR2 SVGEGT. The CDR3 here is CASSYTYDRAVAGANVLTF. The CDR3, as DNA: TGTGCCAGCAGTTACACGTACGACAGGGCTGTGGCTGGGGCCAACGTCCTGACTTTC.

This sequence joins TRBV9 and TRBJ2-7; TRBD2 aligns across 9 bases. V was pared by 2 bases and J by 6 bases, with 6 bases of the junction left unmatched. Germline lookup yields CDR1 SGDLS and CDR2 YYNGEE. This CDR3 is built from 14 residues. CDR3: CASSVGGGGLEQYF. DNA of the CDR3: TGTGCCAGCAGCGTCGGCGGGGGGGGACTCGAGCAGTACTTC. Full variable domain (rest looked up from reference TRBV9 and TRBJ2-7): DSGVTQTPKHLITATGQRVTLRCSPRSGDLSVYWYQQSLDQGLQFLIQYYNGEERAKGNILERFSAQQFPDLHSELNLSSLELGDSALYFCASSVGGGGLEQYFGPGTRLTVT.

This clonotype was seen at least ten times. The chain uses TRBV7-6 and TRBJ2-7, with a weak D call TRBD2 (6 bases). The CDR3 consists of 15 residues. The germline gives CDR1 SGHVS, CDR2 FNYEAQ. The V gene lost 1 base and the J gene lost 2 bases, with 12 bases spanning the gap. The CDR3 DNA reads as TGTGCCAGCAGCTTAGGACCGGGACTTACCTACGAGCAGTACTTC. Residues: CASSLGPGLTYEQYF.

This clonotype was counted ten times or more. V is TRBV28 and J is TRBJ2-3; tentative D call: TRBD2 (5 bases). V lost 4 bases and J 6 bases, leaving 20 bases between the germline ends. Germline V gene lookup returns CDR1 MDHEN and CDR2 SYDVKM. This CDR3 comprises 16 residues. Written as DNA, the CDR3 is TGTGCCAGCAGTTCCGGACTCCAACCCACGGCGGATACGCAGTATTTT. Its translation is CASSSGLQPTADTQYF. Full variable domain (remainder filled in from reference TRBV28 and TRBJ2-3): DVKVTQSSRYLVKRTGEKVFLECVQDMDHENMFWYRQDPGLGLRLIYFSYDVKMKEKGDIPEGYSVSREKKERFSLILESASTNQTSMYLCASSSGLQPTADTQYFGPGTRLTVL.

This clonotype was picked up a small number of times. The chain joins TRBV7-2 to TRBJ2-1, with D possibly matching TRBD1 (6 bases). Trimming shortened V by 4 bases and J by 8 bases, and 12 bases separated the two germline ends. The germline CDR1 and CDR2 sequences are SGHTA and FQGNSA. CDR3 size: 13 residues. Here the CDR3 reads CASSSNTGYEQFF. The CDR3 region has the DNA TGTGCCAGCAGCTCTAATACAGGGTATGAGCAGTTCTTC.

V and J are TRBV28 and TRBJ2-3; perhaps TRBD2 as D (5 bases). CDR1 MDHEN and CDR2 SYDVKM come from the germline V gene. The CDR3 contains 15 residues. The V end lost 6 bases, the J end lost 4 bases, and 17 bases lay between the germline ends. Here the CDR3 DNA reads TGTGCCAGCAGCCCCCCGAGTGGACTCGCAGATACGCAGTATTTT. Protein: CASSPPSGLADTQYF.

The CDR3 here is CASSYQGSTNEKLFF. The CDR3 region has the DNA TGTGCCAGCAGTTACCAGGGCTCGACTAATGAAAAACTGTTTTTT. This rearrangement joins TRBV6-5 to TRBJ1-4; D is possibly TRBD1 (5 bases). Germline loops: CDR1 MNHEY, CDR2 SVGAGI. The CDR3 runs 15 residues. V was pared by 2 bases and J by 2 bases, with 9 bases between.

This clonotype has ten or more counts. The CDR3 DNA sequence: TGTGCCAGCAGCACGACCCGACAGGGACCAAACTACGAGCAGTACTTC. This encodes CASSTTRQGPNYEQYF. This sequence joins TRBV28 and TRBJ2-7; 7 bases match TRBD1. CDR1 and CDR2 from the germline V gene are MDHEN and SYDVKM. Trimming cost V 6 bases and J 3 bases; bases outside gene matches: 14. The length of the CDR3 is 16 residues.

This clonotype was observed a handful of times. CDR3 bases: TGTGCCAGCTCACCAACAACAGAATCACCCCTCCACTTT. This gives the protein CASSPTTESPLHF. The rearrangement uses TRBV18 and TRBJ1-6, with D hard to call. The CDR3 spans 13 residues. Looked up from germline, CDR1 is KGHSH and CDR2 is LQKENI. Deletions cut 2 bases from V and 10 bases from J, with 9 bases between.

J is TRBJ2-7 and V is TRBV29-1; 10 bases are shared with TRBD1. V trimming: 7 bases; J trimming: 5 bases; junction bases outside the gene matches: 5. CDR1 SQVTM and CDR2 ANQGSEA come from the germline V gene. The length of the CDR3 is 12 residues. The CDR3 here is CSGRDRGHEQYF. CDR3 in DNA: TGCAGCGGCCGGGACAGGGGCCACGAGCAGTACTTC.

This clonotype showed up many times. J is TRBJ2-3 and V is TRBV21-1; the table gives TRBD1 as D, unverified against the DNA. TRBV21-1 constitutes a pseudogene. The CDR3 has 14 amino acids. CDR3 protein: CASSKGSGTDTQYF. CDR3 in DNA: TGTGCCAGCAGCAAAGGTTCCGGGACAGATACGCAGTATTTT.

This clonotype was counted only a few times. The genes are TRBV9 and TRBJ2-7; a weak D match, TRBD1 (6 bases). Per germline, CDR1 SGDLS and CDR2 YYNGEE. CDR3 length: 15 amino acids. V dropped 3 bases and J dropped 2 bases, with 15 bases sitting between them. This CDR3 is CASSAFSDRAYEQYF. CDR3 bases: TGTGCCAGCAGCGCCTTTTCGGACAGAGCCTACGAGCAGTACTTC.

This clonotype was counted at least ten times. V is TRBV5-1 and J is TRBJ1-2, with D possibly being TRBD1 (6 bases). In germline, CDR1 is SGHRS, CDR2 YFSETQ. The CDR3 covers 14 residues. V was trimmed by 4 bases and J by 5 bases, leaving 15 bases between them. This chain's CDR3 is CASSAGGGRYGYTF. In DNA, the CDR3 is TGCGCCAGCAGCGCAGGCGGGGGCCGATATGGCTACACCTTC.

The rearrangement links TRBV28 to TRBJ2-1, with unresolved D. V lost 8 bases and J 4 bases, leaving 9 bases between the germline ends. This CDR3 is built from 12 residues. Germline CDR1 MDHEN, CDR2 SYDVKM. The CDR3, as DNA: TGTGCCAGCGGCGAGCCTTACAATGAGCAGTTCTTC. This encodes CASGEPYNEQFF.

This clonotype occurred many times. The chain couples TRBV5-1 to TRBJ2-1; 11 bases align to TRBD2. J gave up 0 bases and V 4 bases, and 12 bases lay outside the gene matches. The germline V gene has CDR1 SGHRS and CDR2 YFSETQ. The CDR3 contains 19 residues. DNA of the CDR3: TGCGCCAGCAGCAGTAGCGGGGGGGTAGTTCGTAACTCCTACAATGAGCAGTTCTTC. This gives the protein CASSSSGGVVRNSYNEQFF.

The chain carries TRBV2 and TRBJ1-5; D perhaps matches TRBD1 (5 bases). The CDR3 runs to 16 residues. Germline V gene sequence: CDR1 SNHLY, CDR2 FYNNEI. With 0 bases removed from V and 2 bases from J, the gap between germline ends came to 11 bases. In nucleotides, the CDR3 is TGTGCCAGCAGTGAAGCGCGTACAGGCGGCAATCAGCCCCAGCATTTT. It yields the protein CASSEARTGGNQPQHF.